This T cell receptor beta chain was sequenced for a study of breast tumors, draining lymph nodes, adjacent tissues. General study results and limits: Tumors had less TCR diversity than lymph nodes, more than nontumor tissue.

This clonotype was counted many times. Its antigen remains unidentified. From the multiplex PCR reads, TCRdb called clonotypes with MiXCR, one entry per CDR3 protein. The table lists some 110,000 distinct CDR3 sequences, under 40% of them singletons. V was trimmed by 0 bases and J by 5 bases, leaving 13 bases between them. This CDR3 has 16 residues. The germline CDR1 and CDR2 sequences are MNHNS and SASEGT. The lymph nodes were axillary draining lymph nodes from breast cancer patients. Sample: axillary lymph node tissue. The chain couples TRBV6-1 to TRBJ2-2, with D perhaps assigned TRBD1 or TRBD2 (5 bases each). The receptor comes from a female donor with breast cancer. Some clones in this sample may be carry-over from other donors' samples. The CDR3 nucleotides are TGTGCCAGCAGTGAAGCGAGGGGACGGACGACCGGGGAGCTGTTTTTT. Encoded protein: CASSEARGRTTGELFF.